This T cell receptor (beta chain) was sequenced in a study of blood T cell repertoires in COVID-19. Across the whole study: PBMCs, B-cell-depleted T cells, or T cells provided the cDNA or gDNA that made up the material.

Here immunoSEQ multiplex PCR was the method, and the copy in TCRdb shows in-frame clones only, minus some. The table lists around 150,000 clones, approximately 81% of them singletons. The clonotype comes from a man between 40 and 49 years old with acute or convalescent COVID-19. Sequencing input: peripheral blood.

CDR3 region: CASSPGTTFGDTQYF. As DNA, the CDR3 is TGTGCCAGCAGTCCGGGAACCACATTTGGGGATACGCAGTATTTT. The chain carries TRBV27 and TRBJ2-3; D is perhaps TRBD2 (5 bases). V gave up 5 bases and J gave up 6 bases, with 18 bases separating them. The germline V gene encodes CDR1 MNHEY and CDR2 SMNVEV (reference sequence). This CDR3 has 15 amino acids.